A selection of T cell receptor beta chains follows, all from one sample in a study of blood T cells in healthy people across ages. TCRdb called the 5' RACE reads again in MiXCR, with one record for every CDR3 protein. The sample gives 850,000 or so distinct CDR3 sequences, about 28% of which show up once; about 18% is in the top ten. Sequencing was carried out using blood. The receptors here all came from an elderly woman in good health. Both conserved end residues are part of each CDR3. Each record gives: J gene, clone size, D gene, V gene, CDR3 protein, CDR3 DNA. The D gene is left open where the match is weak. The size field is filled for only some rows; it gives once, few, many or a size class.

J gene: TRBJ1-1; clone size: few; D gene: -; V gene: TRBV10-3; CDR3 protein: CATGPMNTEAFF; CDR3 DNA: TGTGCCACCGGGCCCATGAACACTGAAGCTTTCTTT
J gene: TRBJ2-3; clone size: many; D gene: TRBD2; V gene: TRBV12-3/TRBV12-4; CDR3 protein: CASRIAGGGDTQYF; CDR3 DNA: TGTGCCAGCAGGATAGCGGGGGGCGGAGATACGCAGTATTTT
J gene: TRBJ2-3; clone size: many; D gene: TRBD1; V gene: TRBV7-2; CDR3 protein: CASSSGGGGTDTQYF; CDR3 DNA: TGTGCCAGCAGCTCAGGGGGTGGAGGCACAGATACGCAGTATTTT
J gene: TRBJ1-1; clone size: many; D gene: -; V gene: TRBV29-1; CDR3 protein: CSVRQTRALNTEAFF; CDR3 DNA: TGCAGCGTTAGACAGACGCGGGCTCTGAACACTGAAGCTTTCTTT
J gene: TRBJ1-5; clone size: few; D gene: TRBD1; V gene: TRBV7-2; CDR3 protein: CASSLDPARGYQPQHF; CDR3 DNA: TGTGCCAGCAGCTTAGATCCAGCCAGGGGGTATCAGCCCCAGCATTTT
J gene: TRBJ2-1; clone size: many; D gene: -; V gene: TRBV18; CDR3 protein: CASSPMWTEYNEQFF; CDR3 DNA: TGTGCCAGCTCCCCAATGTGGACAGAGTACAATGAGCAGTTCTTC
J gene: TRBJ2-1; clone size: -; D gene: -; V gene: TRBV10-3; CDR3 protein: CAISEPGGSGGGAGNEQFF; CDR3 DNA: TGTGCCATCAGTGAGCCAGGGGGATCCGGAGGGGGGGCCGGTAATGAGCAGTTCTTC
J gene: TRBJ2-1; clone size: -; D gene: -; V gene: TRBV7-6; CDR3 protein: CASTVYLGDPRGSYNEQFF; CDR3 DNA: TGTGCCAGCACCGTATATTTGGGGGACCCCAGAGGCTCCTACAATGAGCAGTTCTTC
J gene: TRBJ2-7; clone size: few; D gene: -; V gene: TRBV5-1; CDR3 protein: CASSLIDSSYEQYF; CDR3 DNA: TGCGCCAGCAGCTTGATCGATAGCTCCTACGAGCAGTACTTC
J gene: TRBJ2-3; clone size: many; D gene: TRBD2; V gene: TRBV20-1; CDR3 protein: CSAHSGLAYTSTDTQYF; CDR3 DNA: TGCAGTGCGCACTCCGGACTAGCGTACACTAGCACAGATACGCAGTATTTT
J gene: TRBJ1-1; clone size: many; D gene: -; V gene: TRBV7-2; CDR3 protein: CASTPQIQGNTEAFF; CDR3 DNA: TGTGCCAGCACCCCACAAATACAGGGGAACACTGAAGCTTTCTTT
J gene: TRBJ1-2; clone size: many; D gene: TRBD1; V gene: TRBV27; CDR3 protein: CASSLRGTGVGYTF; CDR3 DNA: TGTGCCAGCAGTTTACGGGGGACAGGAGTTGGCTACACCTTC
J gene: TRBJ1-2; clone size: many; D gene: -; V gene: TRBV18; CDR3 protein: CASSPPIDRTYGYTF; CDR3 DNA: TGTGCCAGCTCACCACCGATCGACAGGACTTACGGCTACACCTTC
J gene: TRBJ2-1; clone size: many; D gene: TRBD1; V gene: TRBV20-1; CDR3 protein: CSARDPRTGAYNEQFF; CDR3 DNA: TGCAGTGCTAGAGATCCCAGGACAGGGGCCTACAATGAGCAGTTCTTC
J gene: TRBJ2-3; clone size: -; D gene: TRBD1; V gene: TRBV20-1; CDR3 protein: CSAYSGTGSGDTQYF; CDR3 DNA: TGCAGTGCATACTCCGGGACAGGGTCGGGAGATACGCAGTATTTT
J gene: TRBJ2-7; clone size: -; D gene: TRBD2; V gene: TRBV3-1; CDR3 protein: CASSPLLAGEQYF; CDR3 DNA: TGTGCCAGCAGCCCCCTTTTAGCGGGGGAGCAGTACTTC
J gene: TRBJ1-6; clone size: few; D gene: TRBD1; V gene: TRBV7-9; CDR3 protein: CASSSHRGLLLINSPLHF; CDR3 DNA: TGTGCCAGCAGCTCACACAGGGGGCTCTTGTTGATTAATTCACCCCTCCACTTT
J gene: TRBJ1-5; clone size: -; D gene: TRBD1; V gene: TRBV5-5; CDR3 protein: CASNEDRADQPQHF; CDR3 DNA: TGTGCCAGCAACGAAGACAGGGCCGATCAGCCCCAGCATTTT
J gene: TRBJ2-7; clone size: few; D gene: TRBD1; V gene: TRBV18; CDR3 protein: CASSRPDRGYEQYF; CDR3 DNA: TGTGCCAGCTCCCGCCCGGACAGGGGGTACGAGCAGTACTTC
J gene: TRBJ2-3; clone size: many; D gene: TRBD2; V gene: TRBV25-1; CDR3 protein: CASGQGLADQYF; CDR3 DNA: TGTGCCAGCGGCCAAGGACTAGCGGATCAGTATTTT
J gene: TRBJ2-1; clone size: -; D gene: -; V gene: TRBV6-6; CDR3 protein: CASSYSDSGNEQFF; CDR3 DNA: TGTGCCAGCAGTTACTCGGATTCAGGCAATGAGCAGTTCTTC
J gene: TRBJ2-3; clone size: -; D gene: TRBD2; V gene: TRBV20-1; CDR3 protein: CSASRTSSDTQYF; CDR3 DNA: TGCAGTGCTAGTAGGACTAGCTCAGATACGCAGTATTTT
J gene: TRBJ2-1; clone size: few; D gene: TRBD2; V gene: TRBV15; CDR3 protein: CATSRPWRGVGEQFF; CDR3 DNA: TGTGCCACCAGCAGACCTTGGCGGGGGGTTGGTGAGCAGTTCTTC
J gene: TRBJ1-2; clone size: many; D gene: -; V gene: TRBV4-3; CDR3 protein: CASSHDLGRKYGYTF; CDR3 DNA: TGCGCCAGCAGCCACGACCTGGGGCGGAAATATGGCTACACCTTC
J gene: TRBJ2-1; clone size: few; D gene: -; V gene: TRBV7-7; CDR3 protein: CASSFSFNNEQFF; CDR3 DNA: TGTGCTAGCAGCTTCTCTTTCAACAATGAGCAGTTCTTC
J gene: TRBJ2-7; clone size: many; D gene: -; V gene: TRBV5-6; CDR3 protein: CASSRGGVYEQYF; CDR3 DNA: TGTGCCAGCAGCCGTGGCGGGGTCTACGAGCAGTACTTC
J gene: TRBJ1-1; clone size: -; D gene: TRBD1; V gene: TRBV27; CDR3 protein: CASSIQGPKTEAFF; CDR3 DNA: TGTGCCAGCAGTATACAGGGGCCGAAGACTGAAGCTTTCTTT
J gene: TRBJ2-7; clone size: -; D gene: -; V gene: TRBV3-1; CDR3 protein: CASSPPERVVYEQYF; CDR3 DNA: TGTGCCAGCAGCCCCCCGGAAAGGGTGGTCTACGAGCAGTACTTC
J gene: TRBJ1-6; clone size: -; D gene: -; V gene: TRBV7-8; CDR3 protein: CASSLPRRDKTLHF; CDR3 DNA: TGTGCCAGCAGCTTACCTCGACGGGACAAGACCCTCCACTTT
J gene: TRBJ2-1; clone size: many; D gene: TRBD1; V gene: TRBV7-9; CDR3 protein: CASSISGTGGGNEQFF; CDR3 DNA: TGTGCCAGCAGTATTTCCGGGACAGGGGGCGGCAATGAGCAGTTCTTC
J gene: TRBJ2-7; clone size: many; D gene: TRBD1; V gene: TRBV10-2; CDR3 protein: CASSESTGRDEQYF; CDR3 DNA: TGCGCCAGCAGTGAGTCGACAGGGCGGGACGAGCAGTACTTC
J gene: TRBJ2-1; clone size: -; D gene: -; V gene: TRBV28; CDR3 protein: CASSYEFRRGGNEQFF; CDR3 DNA: TGTGCCAGCAGTTACGAGTTTAGGAGGGGGGGCAATGAGCAGTTCTTC
J gene: TRBJ2-7; clone size: -; D gene: TRBD1; V gene: TRBV19; CDR3 protein: CVSSQTGTGNSYEQYF; CDR3 DNA: TGTGTCAGTAGTCAAACCGGGACAGGGAATTCCTACGAGCAGTACTTC
J gene: TRBJ1-2; clone size: -; D gene: -; V gene: TRBV6-2/TRBV6-3; CDR3 protein: CASSYYPAGSYGYTF; CDR3 DNA: TGTGCCAGCAGTTACTATCCCGCAGGGAGTTATGGCTACACCTTC
J gene: TRBJ2-7; clone size: -; D gene: -; V gene: TRBV4-1; CDR3 protein: CASSQDSLDTSYEQYF; CDR3 DNA: TGCGCCAGCAGCCAAGATTCGTTGGACACATCCTACGAGCAGTACTTC
J gene: TRBJ1-1; clone size: -; D gene: -; V gene: TRBV29-1; CDR3 protein: CSVNGGSTNTEAFF; CDR3 DNA: TGCAGCGTTAATGGAGGTAGCACGAACACTGAAGCTTTCTTT
J gene: TRBJ1-1; clone size: -; D gene: -; V gene: TRBV27; CDR3 protein: CASSFIYETEAFF; CDR3 DNA: TGTGCCAGCAGTTTTATTTACGAAACTGAAGCTTTCTTT
J gene: TRBJ1-5; clone size: few; D gene: -; V gene: TRBV21-1; CDR3 protein: CASSKYEVPYSNQPQHF; CDR3 DNA: TGTGCCAGCAGCAAATACGAGGTTCCCTATAGCAATCAGCCCCAGCATTTT
J gene: TRBJ1-4; clone size: -; D gene: TRBD1; V gene: TRBV10-2; CDR3 protein: CASSGATVRGEKLFF; CDR3 DNA: TGCGCCAGCAGTGGGGCGACCGTCAGGGGGGAAAAACTGTTTTTT
J gene: TRBJ2-3; clone size: few; D gene: -; V gene: TRBV11-2; CDR3 protein: CASSLYGGADTQYF; CDR3 DNA: TGTGCCAGCAGCTTATACGGGGGCGCAGATACGCAGTATTTT
J gene: TRBJ2-3; clone size: -; D gene: TRBD2; V gene: TRBV7-2; CDR3 protein: CASSLQAGRADTQYF; CDR3 DNA: TGTGCCAGCAGCTTACAGGCAGGGAGGGCAGATACGCAGTATTTT
J gene: TRBJ1-3; clone size: -; D gene: -; V gene: TRBV12-3/TRBV12-4; CDR3 protein: CASSFSWSSGNTIYF; CDR3 DNA: TGTGCCAGCAGTTTCTCCTGGAGTTCTGGAAACACCATATATTTT
J gene: TRBJ2-2; clone size: few; D gene: TRBD2; V gene: TRBV4-3; CDR3 protein: CASSRQLAGGPRTGELFF; CDR3 DNA: TGCGCCAGCAGCCGCCAACTAGCGGGGGGGCCTAGGACCGGGGAGCTGTTTTTT
J gene: TRBJ2-7; clone size: -; D gene: -; V gene: TRBV3-1; CDR3 protein: CASSQYRDPYNEQYF; CDR3 DNA: TGTGCCAGCAGCCAATACAGGGACCCCTACAATGAGCAGTACTTC
J gene: TRBJ1-4; clone size: -; D gene: -; V gene: TRBV14; CDR3 protein: CASSAGGREKLFF; CDR3 DNA: TGTGCCAGCAGCGCCGGAGGGCGAGAAAAACTGTTTTTT
J gene: TRBJ2-6; clone size: -; D gene: -; V gene: TRBV3-1; CDR3 protein: CASSQDWTDSGANVLTF; CDR3 DNA: TGTGCCAGCAGCCAAGATTGGACAGACTCTGGGGCCAACGTCCTGACTTTC
J gene: TRBJ1-4; clone size: many; D gene: -; V gene: TRBV7-2; CDR3 protein: CASSFWENEKLFF; CDR3 DNA: TGTGCCAGCAGCTTTTGGGAAAATGAAAAACTGTTTTTT
J gene: TRBJ1-5; clone size: -; D gene: -; V gene: TRBV4-1; CDR3 protein: CASSLEGGPQHF; CDR3 DNA: TGCGCCAGCAGCTTGGAAGGGGGGCCCCAGCATTTT
J gene: TRBJ1-5; clone size: few; D gene: -; V gene: TRBV4-1; CDR3 protein: CASSQDGGSNQPQHF; CDR3 DNA: TGCGCCAGCAGCCAAGATGGGGGAAGCAATCAGCCCCAGCATTTT
J gene: TRBJ1-1; clone size: -; D gene: -; V gene: TRBV19; CDR3 protein: CASISSLRTEAFF; CDR3 DNA: TGTGCCAGTATAAGCTCCTTGAGGACTGAAGCTTTCTTT
J gene: TRBJ2-1; clone size: many; D gene: -; V gene: TRBV20-1; CDR3 protein: CSASGLGYNEQFF; CDR3 DNA: TGCAGTGCTAGCGGACTGGGATACAATGAGCAGTTCTTC
J gene: TRBJ2-1; clone size: many; D gene: -; V gene: TRBV30; CDR3 protein: CAWSRGQTYNEQFF; CDR3 DNA: TGTGCCTGGAGTAGGGGACAAACTTACAATGAGCAGTTCTTC
J gene: TRBJ2-1; clone size: many; D gene: -; V gene: TRBV2; CDR3 protein: CASSEAFGGGEQFF; CDR3 DNA: TGTGCCAGCAGTGAGGCCTTCGGAGGTGGTGAGCAGTTCTTC
J gene: TRBJ1-5; clone size: few; D gene: -; V gene: TRBV6-1; CDR3 protein: CASSEDYSNQPQHF; CDR3 DNA: TGTGCCAGCAGTGAAGATTATAGCAATCAGCCCCAGCATTTT
J gene: TRBJ2-5; clone size: -; D gene: -; V gene: TRBV7-9; CDR3 protein: CASSLGAGGPETQYF; CDR3 DNA: TGTGCCAGCAGCTTAGGCGCTGGGGGCCCAGAGACCCAGTACTTC
J gene: TRBJ2-2; clone size: -; D gene: -; V gene: TRBV12-3/TRBV12-4; CDR3 protein: CASSPFFSTGELFF; CDR3 DNA: TGTGCCAGCAGCCCATTCTTTTCAACCGGGGAGCTGTTTTTT
J gene: TRBJ1-2; clone size: many; D gene: TRBD1; V gene: TRBV20-1; CDR3 protein: CSAPAGGSYGYTF; CDR3 DNA: TGCAGTGCCCCAGCAGGGGGTTCCTATGGCTACACCTTC
J gene: TRBJ2-3; clone size: few; D gene: -; V gene: TRBV20-1; CDR3 protein: CSATPSVPADTQYF; CDR3 DNA: TGCAGTGCTACTCCCTCGGTCCCCGCAGATACGCAGTATTTT
J gene: TRBJ2-3; clone size: -; D gene: TRBD2; V gene: TRBV12-3/TRBV12-4; CDR3 protein: CASSLPSGIGTDTQYF; CDR3 DNA: TGTGCCAGCAGTTTACCTAGCGGGATCGGCACAGATACCCAGTATTTT
J gene: TRBJ1-5; clone size: -; D gene: -; V gene: TRBV20-1; CDR3 protein: CSAGGTHSNQPQHF; CDR3 DNA: TGCAGTGCTGGGGGCACTCATAGCAATCAGCCCCAGCATTTT